These T cell receptor beta chains were read from a single sample in a study of Ad26.COV2.S vaccination and SARS-CoV-2 variants. Sequenced by immunoSEQ multiplex PCR; TCRdb stores in-frame clones only, minus some. The sample records 350,000 to 500,000 clones, roughly 91% being singletons. This material consisted of peripheral blood, taken in a trial of Ad26.COV2.S vaccine versus placebo. The receptor source for this set is a person between 18 and 65 years old who received the Ad26.COV2.S COVID-19 vaccine or a placebo. Each CDR3 is given with its conserved first and last residue. Each record gives: clone size, V gene, D gene, J gene, CDR3 protein, CDR3 DNA. A D gene is named only where the DNA matches it firmly. Some rows mark clone size as missing; the rest say once, few, many or name a class of expanded clone.

abundance: NA
v_gene: TRBV13
d_gene: NA
j_gene: TRBJ2-2
CDR3aa: CASSRNPGQNTGELFF
CDR3nt: TGTGCCAGCAGCCGAAATCCGGGACAGAACACCGGGGAGCTGTTTTTT

abundance: NA
v_gene: TRBV10-3
d_gene: NA
j_gene: TRBJ1-2
CDR3aa: CAISESREYGYTF
CDR3nt: TGTGCCATCAGTGAGTCCCGAGAGTATGGCTACACCTTC

abundance: NA
v_gene: TRBV20-1
d_gene: TRBD1
j_gene: TRBJ1-2
CDR3aa: CSASLRQGHTF
CDR3nt: TGCAGTGCTAGCCTCCGACAGGGGCACACCTTC

abundance: NA
v_gene: TRBV4-1
d_gene: NA
j_gene: TRBJ2-7
CDR3aa: CASSHAVPAAIYEQYF
CDR3nt: TGCGCCAGCAGCCACGCGGTTCCTGCGGCTATCTACGAGCAGTACTTC

abundance: NA
v_gene: TRBV24-1
d_gene: TRBD2
j_gene: TRBJ2-2
CDR3aa: CATSDLSGRNTGELFF
CDR3nt: TGTGCCACCAGTGATCTCAGCGGGAGGAACACCGGGGAGCTGTTTTTT

abundance: NA
v_gene: TRBV28
d_gene: TRBD1
j_gene: TRBJ2-2
CDR3aa: CASRDRGRRTGELFF
CDR3nt: TGTGCCAGCAGGGACAGGGGGCGCCGCACCGGGGAGCTGTTTTTT

abundance: NA
v_gene: TRBV4-2
d_gene: TRBD1
j_gene: TRBJ2-4
CDR3aa: CASSQVSAGGNIQYF
CDR3nt: TGTGCCAGCAGCCAAGTAAGCGCAGGGGGAAACATTCAGTACTTC

abundance: NA
v_gene: TRBV7-2
d_gene: NA
j_gene: TRBJ1-6
CDR3aa: CASRYSRSSYNSPLHF
CDR3nt: TGTGCCAGCAGGTACTCGAGGAGCTCCTATAATTCACCCCTCCACTTT

abundance: NA
v_gene: TRBV27
d_gene: TRBD1
j_gene: TRBJ1-5
CDR3aa: CASRPGGFSNQPQHF
CDR3nt: TGTGCCAGCAGGCCAGGGGGCTTTAGCAATCAGCCCCAGCATTTT

abundance: NA
v_gene: TRBV6-2/TRBV6-3
d_gene: NA
j_gene: TRBJ2-2
CDR3aa: CASSDDYTGELFF
CDR3nt: TGTGCCAGCAGTGATGACTACACCGGGGAGCTGTTTTTT

abundance: NA
v_gene: TRBV9
d_gene: TRBD2
j_gene: TRBJ2-5
CDR3aa: CASSAPRLAGGGQETQYF
CDR3nt: TGTGCCAGCAGCGCTCCCCGACTAGCGGGAGGAGGCCAAGAGACCCAGTACTTC

abundance: NA
v_gene: TRBV27
d_gene: NA
j_gene: TRBJ1-4
CDR3aa: CASSSRGLGEKLFF
CDR3nt: TGTGCCAGCAGTTCTAGGGGGTTAGGTGAAAAACTGTTTTTT

abundance: NA
v_gene: TRBV19
d_gene: TRBD2
j_gene: TRBJ2-7
CDR3aa: CASSRTSGSQPTGEQYF
CDR3nt: TGTGCCAGTAGTAGGACTAGCGGGAGTCAACCCACGGGGGAGCAGTACTTC

abundance: NA
v_gene: TRBV4-3
d_gene: TRBD1
j_gene: TRBJ1-1
CDR3aa: CASSQGTGGTWRSTEAFF
CDR3nt: TGCGCCAGCAGCCAAGGGACAGGGGGCACATGGAGGAGCACTGAAGCTTTCTTT

abundance: NA
v_gene: TRBV3-1/TRBV3-2
d_gene: TRBD2
j_gene: TRBJ2-2
CDR3aa: CASSRPGTSGRTGELFF
CDR3nt: TGTGCCAGCAGCCGTCCCGGGACTAGCGGGAGGACCGGGGAGCTGTTTTTT

abundance: NA
v_gene: TRBV30
d_gene: NA
j_gene: TRBJ2-7
CDR3aa: CAWKRTYEQYF
CDR3nt: TGTGCCTGGAAGCGGACCTACGAGCAGTACTTC

abundance: NA
v_gene: TRBV7-2
d_gene: NA
j_gene: TRBJ2-2
CDR3aa: CASRTQYTGELFF
CDR3nt: TGTGCCAGCAGGACACAATACACCGGGGAGCTGTTTTTT

abundance: NA
v_gene: TRBV6-5
d_gene: NA
j_gene: TRBJ1-2
CDR3aa: CASSYASTANYGYTF
CDR3nt: TGTGCCAGCAGTTACGCTTCGACAGCCAACTATGGCTACACCTTC

abundance: NA
v_gene: TRBV7-3
d_gene: NA
j_gene: TRBJ2-5
CDR3aa: CASSLQPGETQYF
CDR3nt: TGTGCCAGCAGCTTACAACCTGGAGAGACCCAGTACTTC

abundance: NA
v_gene: TRBV18
d_gene: TRBD1
j_gene: TRBJ1-5
CDR3aa: CASSLSGTGGRRSNNQPQHF
CDR3nt: TGTGCCAGCTCACTCTCCGGGACAGGGGGCCGTCGGAGTAACAATCAGCCCCAGCATTTT

abundance: NA
v_gene: TRBV28
d_gene: TRBD1
j_gene: TRBJ1-5
CDR3aa: CASSSGQGATFSNQPQHF
CDR3nt: TGTGCCAGCAGTTCGGGACAGGGAGCAACTTTTAGCAATCAGCCCCAGCATTTT

abundance: NA
v_gene: TRBV7-3
d_gene: NA
j_gene: TRBJ2-2
CDR3aa: CASSSSLNTGELFF
CDR3nt: TGTGCCAGCAGCTCCTCTCTTAACACCGGGGAGCTGTTTTTT

abundance: NA
v_gene: TRBV15
d_gene: TRBD2
j_gene: TRBJ2-1
CDR3aa: CATSRDPSGSSYNEQFF
CDR3nt: TGTGCCACCAGCAGAGATCCGAGCGGGAGCTCCTACAATGAGCAGTTCTTC

abundance: NA
v_gene: TRBV5-3
d_gene: NA
j_gene: TRBJ1-1
CDR3aa: CARSRAGQGTTSLNTEAFF
CDR3nt: TGTGCCAGAAGTAGGGCGGGGCAGGGGACTACCTCCCTGAACACTGAAGCTTTCTTT

abundance: NA
v_gene: TRBV2
d_gene: TRBD2
j_gene: TRBJ2-7
CDR3aa: CASIETSGTSYEQYF
CDR3nt: TGTGCCAGCATTGAGACTAGCGGGACCTCCTACGAGCAGTACTTC

abundance: NA
v_gene: TRBV27
d_gene: TRBD1
j_gene: TRBJ2-1
CDR3aa: CASRITGGNEQFF
CDR3nt: TGTGCCAGCAGGATAACAGGGGGGAATGAGCAGTTCTTC

abundance: NA
v_gene: TRBV4-1
d_gene: TRBD2
j_gene: TRBJ2-3
CDR3aa: CASSQEEAGDLTDTQYF
CDR3nt: TGCGCCAGCAGCCAAGAGGAAGCGGGAGATTTAACAGATACGCAGTATTTT

abundance: few
v_gene: TRBV3-1/TRBV3-2
d_gene: TRBD2
j_gene: TRBJ2-7
CDR3aa: CASSPIRTSGYYEQYF
CDR3nt: TGTGCCAGCAGCCCAATACGGACTAGCGGATACTACGAGCAGTACTTC

abundance: NA
v_gene: TRBV7-2
d_gene: NA
j_gene: TRBJ2-3
CDR3aa: CASSLGGPRDTQYF
CDR3nt: TGTGCCAGCAGCTTAGGGGGTCCGAGAGATACGCAGTATTTT

abundance: NA
v_gene: TRBV9
d_gene: TRBD2
j_gene: TRBJ2-2
CDR3aa: CASSVAGGSNTGELFF
CDR3nt: TGTGCCAGCAGCGTAGCGGGAGGGTCGAACACCGGGGAGCTGTTTTTT

abundance: NA
v_gene: TRBV5-6
d_gene: NA
j_gene: TRBJ1-1
CDR3aa: CASSLAGTPTGTEAFF
CDR3nt: TGTGCCAGCAGCTTGGCCGGGACCCCCACGGGTACTGAAGCTTTCTTT

abundance: NA
v_gene: TRBV27
d_gene: NA
j_gene: TRBJ1-2
CDR3aa: CATKGRTEINYGYTF
CDR3nt: TGTGCCACCAAAGGGCGGACCGAGATTAACTATGGCTACACCTTC

abundance: NA
v_gene: TRBV28
d_gene: TRBD1
j_gene: TRBJ2-4
CDR3aa: CASSQGALGNIQYF
CDR3nt: TGTGCCAGCAGTCAGGGGGCTCTAGGAAACATTCAGTACTTC

abundance: NA
v_gene: TRBV10-2
d_gene: TRBD2
j_gene: TRBJ2-1
CDR3aa: CASSGTSGSEQFF
CDR3nt: TGCGCCAGCAGCGGGACTAGCGGCAGTGAGCAGTTCTTC

abundance: many
v_gene: TRBV27
d_gene: NA
j_gene: TRBJ1-2
CDR3aa: CASSSISRAGYTF
CDR3nt: TGTGCCAGCAGTTCCATCTCCAGGGCTGGCTACACCTTC

abundance: once
v_gene: TRBV27
d_gene: NA
j_gene: TRBJ1-2
CDR3aa: CASSLSRGGGGGYTF
CDR3nt: TGTGCCAGCAGTTTATCCCGGGGAGGGGGAGGCGGCTACACCTTC

abundance: NA
v_gene: TRBV13
d_gene: TRBD1
j_gene: TRBJ2-3
CDR3aa: CASSAPQGANTQYF
CDR3nt: TGTGCCAGCAGCGCACCTCAGGGGGCGAATACGCAGTATTTT

abundance: NA
v_gene: TRBV7-9
d_gene: NA
j_gene: TRBJ2-2
CDR3aa: CASATDAGELFF
CDR3nt: TGTGCCAGCGCTACGGACGCCGGGGAGCTGTTTTTT

abundance: NA
v_gene: TRBV6-5
d_gene: NA
j_gene: TRBJ2-3
CDR3aa: CASSYRVGEADTQYF
CDR3nt: TGTGCCAGCAGTTACAGGGTAGGGGAGGCAGATACGCAGTATTTT

abundance: few
v_gene: TRBV6-5
d_gene: NA
j_gene: TRBJ2-3
CDR3aa: CASSSEPHTDTQYF
CDR3nt: TGTGCCAGCAGCTCAGAGCCCCACACAGATACGCAGTATTTT

abundance: once
v_gene: TRBV14
d_gene: NA
j_gene: TRBJ2-2
CDR3aa: CASSQEGQGGNTGELFF
CDR3nt: TGTGCCAGCAGCCAAGAAGGCCAGGGGGGAAACACCGGGGAGCTGTTTTTT

abundance: NA
v_gene: TRBV7-2
d_gene: NA
j_gene: TRBJ2-7
CDR3aa: CASSLAVTYEQYF
CDR3nt: TGTGCCAGCAGCTTAGCGGTTACCTACGAGCAGTACTTC

abundance: NA
v_gene: TRBV4-3
d_gene: NA
j_gene: TRBJ2-1
CDR3aa: CASSQDMWLPNEQFF
CDR3nt: TGCGCCAGCAGCCAAGATATGTGGCTACCCAATGAGCAGTTCTTC

abundance: NA
v_gene: TRBV6-1
d_gene: NA
j_gene: TRBJ2-7
CDR3aa: CASSEGLNYEQYF
CDR3nt: TGTGCCAGCAGTGAGGGACTGAACTACGAGCAGTACTTC

abundance: once
v_gene: TRBV13
d_gene: NA
j_gene: TRBJ1-1
CDR3aa: CASRDNTEAFF
CDR3nt: TGTGCCAGCAGGGATAACACTGAAGCTTTCTTT